Included here is one T cell receptor beta chain sequence, with context. This specimen comes from a study of cytomegalovirus exposure and HLA in healthy donors. This CDR3 is 15 amino acids long. J lost 13 bases, V lost 3 bases, and 7 bases had no gene match. Germline assignment: CDR1 SGDLS and CDR2 YYNGEE. PCR was performed using 60 Vbeta and 13 Jbeta primers. Clones were read by immunoSEQ multiplex PCR, and TCRdb kept only the in-frame ones, dropping some. The data contain around 180,000 clones, just under 80% of them singletons. The sequence came from a woman between 50 and 59 years old in good health and CMV-seropositive. Material for sequencing was PBMCs. J is TRBJ2-1 and V is TRBV9; 16 positions agree with TRBD2. CDR3 protein: CASSAPGTSGGAQFF. The CDR3 DNA follows: TGTGCCAGCAGCGCCCCCGGGACTAGCGGGGGGGCCCAGTTCTTC.